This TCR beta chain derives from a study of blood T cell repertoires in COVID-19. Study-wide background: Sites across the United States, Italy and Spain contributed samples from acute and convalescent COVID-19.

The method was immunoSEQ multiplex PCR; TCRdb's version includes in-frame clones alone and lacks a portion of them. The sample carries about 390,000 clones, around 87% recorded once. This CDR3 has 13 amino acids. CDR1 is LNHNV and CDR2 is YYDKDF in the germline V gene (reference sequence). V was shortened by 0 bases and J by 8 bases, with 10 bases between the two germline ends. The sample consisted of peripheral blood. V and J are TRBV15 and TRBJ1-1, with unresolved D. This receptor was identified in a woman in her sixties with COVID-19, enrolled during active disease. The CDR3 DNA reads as TGTGCCACCAGCAGAGAGCGGGCCCCAGAAGCTTTCTTT. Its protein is CATSRERAPEAFF.